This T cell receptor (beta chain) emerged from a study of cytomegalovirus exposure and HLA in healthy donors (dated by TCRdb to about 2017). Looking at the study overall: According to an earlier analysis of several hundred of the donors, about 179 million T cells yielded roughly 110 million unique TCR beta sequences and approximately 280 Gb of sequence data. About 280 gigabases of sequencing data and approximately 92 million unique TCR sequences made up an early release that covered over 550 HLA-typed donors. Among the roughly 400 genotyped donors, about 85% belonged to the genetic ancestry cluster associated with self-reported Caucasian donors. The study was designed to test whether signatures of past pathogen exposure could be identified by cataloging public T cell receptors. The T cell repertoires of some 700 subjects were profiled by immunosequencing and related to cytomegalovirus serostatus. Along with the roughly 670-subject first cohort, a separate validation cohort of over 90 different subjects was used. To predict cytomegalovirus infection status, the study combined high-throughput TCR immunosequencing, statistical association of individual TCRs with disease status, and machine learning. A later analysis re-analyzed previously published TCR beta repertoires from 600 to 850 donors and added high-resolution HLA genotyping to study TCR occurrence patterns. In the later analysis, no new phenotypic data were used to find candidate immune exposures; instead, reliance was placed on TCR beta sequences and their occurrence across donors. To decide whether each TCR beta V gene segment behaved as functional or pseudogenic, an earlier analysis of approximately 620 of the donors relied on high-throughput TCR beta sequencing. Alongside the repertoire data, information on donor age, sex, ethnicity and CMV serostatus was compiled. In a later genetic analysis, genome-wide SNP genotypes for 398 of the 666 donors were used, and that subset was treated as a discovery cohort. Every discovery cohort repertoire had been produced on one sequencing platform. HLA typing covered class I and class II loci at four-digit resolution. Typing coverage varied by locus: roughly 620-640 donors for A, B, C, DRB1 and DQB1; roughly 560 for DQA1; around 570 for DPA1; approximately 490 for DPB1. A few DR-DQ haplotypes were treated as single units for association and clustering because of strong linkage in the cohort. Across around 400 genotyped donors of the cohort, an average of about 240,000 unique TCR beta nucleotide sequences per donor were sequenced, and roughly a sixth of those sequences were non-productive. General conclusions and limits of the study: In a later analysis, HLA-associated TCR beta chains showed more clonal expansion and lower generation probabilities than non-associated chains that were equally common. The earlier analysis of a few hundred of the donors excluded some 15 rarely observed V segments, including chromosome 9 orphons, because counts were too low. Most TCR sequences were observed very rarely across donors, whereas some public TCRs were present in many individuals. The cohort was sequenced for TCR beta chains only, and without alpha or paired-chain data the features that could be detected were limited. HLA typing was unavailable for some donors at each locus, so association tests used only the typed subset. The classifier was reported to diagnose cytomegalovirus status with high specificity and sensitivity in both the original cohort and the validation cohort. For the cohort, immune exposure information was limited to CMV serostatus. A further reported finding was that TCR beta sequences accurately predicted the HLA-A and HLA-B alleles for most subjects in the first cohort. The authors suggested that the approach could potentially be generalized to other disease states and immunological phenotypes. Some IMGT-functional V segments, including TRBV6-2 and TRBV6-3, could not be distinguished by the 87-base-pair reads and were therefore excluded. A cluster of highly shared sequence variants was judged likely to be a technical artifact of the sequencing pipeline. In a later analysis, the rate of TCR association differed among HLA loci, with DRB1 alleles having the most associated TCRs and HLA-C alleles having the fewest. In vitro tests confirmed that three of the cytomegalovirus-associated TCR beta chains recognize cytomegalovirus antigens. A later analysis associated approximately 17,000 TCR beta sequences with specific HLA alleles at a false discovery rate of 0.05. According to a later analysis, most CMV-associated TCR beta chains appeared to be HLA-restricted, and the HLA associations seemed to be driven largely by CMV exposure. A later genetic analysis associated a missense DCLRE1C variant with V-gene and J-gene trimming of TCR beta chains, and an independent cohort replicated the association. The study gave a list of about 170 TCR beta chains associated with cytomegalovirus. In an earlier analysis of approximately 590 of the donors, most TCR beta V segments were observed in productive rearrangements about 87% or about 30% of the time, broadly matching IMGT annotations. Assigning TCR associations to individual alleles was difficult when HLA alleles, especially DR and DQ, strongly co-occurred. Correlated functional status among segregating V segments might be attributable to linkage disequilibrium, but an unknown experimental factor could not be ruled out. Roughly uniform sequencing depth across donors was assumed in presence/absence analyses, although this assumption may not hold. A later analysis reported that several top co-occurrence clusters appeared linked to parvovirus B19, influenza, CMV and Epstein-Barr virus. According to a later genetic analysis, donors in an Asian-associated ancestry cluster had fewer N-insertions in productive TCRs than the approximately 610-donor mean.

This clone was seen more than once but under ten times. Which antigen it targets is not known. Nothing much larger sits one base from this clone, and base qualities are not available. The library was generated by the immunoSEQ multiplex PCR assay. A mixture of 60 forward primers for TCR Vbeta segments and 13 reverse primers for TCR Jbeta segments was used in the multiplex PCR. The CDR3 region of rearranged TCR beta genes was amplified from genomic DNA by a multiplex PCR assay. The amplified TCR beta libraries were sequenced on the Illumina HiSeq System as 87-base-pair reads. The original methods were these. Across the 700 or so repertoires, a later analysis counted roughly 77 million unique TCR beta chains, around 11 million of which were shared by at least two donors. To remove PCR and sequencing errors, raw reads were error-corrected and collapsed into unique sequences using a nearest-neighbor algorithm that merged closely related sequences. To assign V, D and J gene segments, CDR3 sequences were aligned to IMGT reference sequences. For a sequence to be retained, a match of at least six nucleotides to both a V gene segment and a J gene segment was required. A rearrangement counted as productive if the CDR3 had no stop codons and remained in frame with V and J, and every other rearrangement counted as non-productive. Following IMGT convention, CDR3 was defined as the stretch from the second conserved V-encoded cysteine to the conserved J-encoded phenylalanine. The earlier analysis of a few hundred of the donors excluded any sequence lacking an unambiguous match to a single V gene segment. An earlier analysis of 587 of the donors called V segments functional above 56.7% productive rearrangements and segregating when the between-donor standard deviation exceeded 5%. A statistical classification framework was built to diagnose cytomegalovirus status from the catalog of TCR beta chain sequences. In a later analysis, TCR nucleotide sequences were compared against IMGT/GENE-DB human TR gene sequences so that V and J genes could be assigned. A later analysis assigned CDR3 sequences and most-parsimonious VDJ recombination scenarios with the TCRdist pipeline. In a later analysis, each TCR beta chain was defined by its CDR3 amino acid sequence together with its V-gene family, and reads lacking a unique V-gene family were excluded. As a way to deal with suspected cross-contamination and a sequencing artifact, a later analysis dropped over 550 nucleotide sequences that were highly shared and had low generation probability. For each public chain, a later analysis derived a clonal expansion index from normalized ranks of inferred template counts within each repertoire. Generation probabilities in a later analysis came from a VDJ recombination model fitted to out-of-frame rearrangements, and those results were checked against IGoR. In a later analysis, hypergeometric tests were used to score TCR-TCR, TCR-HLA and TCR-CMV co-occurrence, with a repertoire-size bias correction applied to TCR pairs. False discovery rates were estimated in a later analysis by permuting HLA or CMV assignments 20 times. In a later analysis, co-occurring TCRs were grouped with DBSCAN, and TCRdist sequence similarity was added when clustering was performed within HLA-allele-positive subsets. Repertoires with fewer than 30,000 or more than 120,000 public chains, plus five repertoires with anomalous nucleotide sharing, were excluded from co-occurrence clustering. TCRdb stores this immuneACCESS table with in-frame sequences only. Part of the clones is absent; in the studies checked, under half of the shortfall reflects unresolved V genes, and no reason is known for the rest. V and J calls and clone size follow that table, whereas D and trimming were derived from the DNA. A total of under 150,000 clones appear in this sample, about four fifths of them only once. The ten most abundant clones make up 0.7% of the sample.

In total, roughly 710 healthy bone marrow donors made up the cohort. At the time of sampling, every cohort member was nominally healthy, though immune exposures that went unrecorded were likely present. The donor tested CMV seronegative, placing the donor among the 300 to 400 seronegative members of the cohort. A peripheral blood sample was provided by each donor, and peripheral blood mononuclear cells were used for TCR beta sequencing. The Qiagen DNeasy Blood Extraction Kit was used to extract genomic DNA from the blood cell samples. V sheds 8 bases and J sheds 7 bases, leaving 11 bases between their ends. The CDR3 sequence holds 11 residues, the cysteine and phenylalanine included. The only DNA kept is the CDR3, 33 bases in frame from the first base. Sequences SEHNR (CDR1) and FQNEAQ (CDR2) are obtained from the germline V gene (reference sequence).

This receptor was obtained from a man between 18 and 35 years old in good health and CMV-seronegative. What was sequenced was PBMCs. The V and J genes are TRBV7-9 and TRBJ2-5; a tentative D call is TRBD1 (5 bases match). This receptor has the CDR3 CASRSQGTQYF. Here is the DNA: TGTGCCAGCCGGTCCCAGGGGACCCAGTACTTC.